Reported below is one T cell receptor beta chain. This entry is derived from a study of blood T cell repertoires in COVID-19. As for the study in general: Specimens from acute and convalescent COVID-19 originated in the United States, Italy and Spain. Sources were T cells, B-cell-depleted T cells, or PBMCs; the material itself was cDNA or gDNA.

Deletions cut 5 bases from V and 1 base from J, with 10 bases between. Germline values: CDR1 SGHRS, CDR2 YFSETQ. The length of the CDR3 is 14 residues. Seattle-derived patients entered the study during active infection and were followed longitudinally. Per the study methods: From reference gene primer amplification, estimates of nucleated cell counts were derived. Assay: immunoSEQ multiplex PCR; the TCRdb copy retains only in-frame clones and omits some. The D gene and trimming were derived from the DNA, and the V and J assignments and clone size from that table. The data show about half a million clones, 89% seen once.

The receptor's source is a man between 18 and 35 years old with COVID-19, enrolled during active disease. Sequencing was done on a sample of peripheral blood. The V call is TRBV5-1, the J call TRBJ1-5, with D hard to call. The CDR3: CASSTGGSNQPQHF. In DNA form, the CDR3 reads TGCGCCAGCAGTACTGGCGGGAGCAATCAGCCCCAGCATTTT. Full variable domain (outside the CDR3, taken from reference TRBV5-1 and TRBJ1-5): KAGVTQTPRYLIKTRGQQVTLSCSPISGHRSVSWYQQTPGQGLQFLFEYFSETQRNKGNFPGRFSGRQFSNSRSEMNVSTLELGDSALYLCASSTGGSNQPQHFGDGTRLSIL.